These T cell receptor beta chains were read from a single sample in a study of T-cell reconstitution after alpha-beta-depleted transplantation in children. TCRdb used MiXCR to reprocess the PCR reads, holding one entry per CDR3 protein. Found here are 350,000 to 450,000 distinct CDR3 sequences, about an eighth of them singletons; the top ten hold about 4.5%. Sequenced here: PBMCs, sampled from the stem cell graft. These receptors all come from a human donor who donated a stem cell graft to a child with Fanconi anemia. The CDR3 runs from the conserved cysteine through the conserved F or W. D genes are given only for firm matches. Clone size, where shown, is once, few, many, or a class for clones that have expanded.

-	-	TRBV5-5	TRBJ1-4	TGTGCCAGCACCGGGGGGATCAGGGGTAATGAAAAACTGTTTTTT	CASTGGIRGNEKLFF
few	-	TRBV5-1	TRBJ2-2	TGCGCCAGCAGCTGGGTACCGGGGGCAGGTACCGGGGAGCTGTTTTTT	CASSWVPGAGTGELFF
once	TRBD2	TRBV9	TRBJ2-3	TGTGCCAGCAGCTTTCGCAGCGGGGGAAGCACAGATACGCAGTATTTT	CASSFRSGGSTDTQYF
few	-	TRBV20-1	TRBJ1-1	TGCAGTGCCATAGGGGGAGGTTTAACTGAAGCTTTCTTT	CSAIGGGLTEAFF
many	-	TRBV20-1	TRBJ2-3	TGCGGGATACCCGGACGCACAGATACGCAGTATTTT	CGIPGRTDTQYF
-	TRBD2	TRBV18	TRBJ2-3	TGTGCCAGCTCACCATTGAGCGGGAAGACAGATACGCAGTATTTT	CASSPLSGKTDTQYF
few	-	TRBV7-2	TRBJ2-5	TGTGCCAGCAGCTCATACTCAGGGTCGGGGGAGACCCAGTACTTC	CASSSYSGSGETQYF
-	TRBD2	TRBV7-7	TRBJ2-1	TGTGCCAGCAGCTTAGTGGCGGGGGGTCCTTACAATGAGCAGTTCTTC	CASSLVAGGPYNEQFF
many	-	TRBV5-1	TRBJ1-5	TGTGCCAGCAGCTTAGACAGCAATCAGCCCCAGCATTTT	CASSLDSNQPQHF
-	TRBD1	TRBV18	TRBJ2-1	TGTGCCAGCTCCCTCTCGGGGACAGGGTGGAACAATGAGCAGTTCTTC	CASSLSGTGWNNEQFF
many	TRBD2	TRBV3-1	TRBJ2-2	TGTGCCAGCAGCCGGACTAGGAGCGGGGAGCTGTTTTTT	CASSRTRSGELFF
many	-	TRBV9	TRBJ2-1	TGTGCCAGCAGCGTATGGCCGGACGGTTACAATGAGCAGTTCTTC	CASSVWPDGYNEQFF
many	-	TRBV5-1	TRBJ2-2	TGCGCCAGCAGCTTGGGAACAATCGGAACCGGGGAGCTGTTTTTT	CASSLGTIGTGELFF
few	-	TRBV28	TRBJ2-2	TGTGCCAGCAGCAACCCTGGCACCGGGGAGCTGTTTTTT	CASSNPGTGELFF
-	-	TRBV12-3/TRBV12-4	TRBJ2-2	TGTGCCAGCAGTTTTAGGACTCCAAGGGGCGGGGAGCTGTTTTTT	CASSFRTPRGGELFF
-	TRBD1	TRBV20-1	TRBJ1-2	TGCAGTGCTCAGACAGGGGGCTATGGCTACACCTTC	CSAQTGGYGYTF
few	-	TRBV25-1	TRBJ1-2	TGTGCCTCCGGCCGAGGGGGATATGGCTACACCTTC	CASGRGGYGYTF
-	-	TRBV5-6	TRBJ2-5	TGTGCCAGCAGCTTTGGGGCAGGAGGCGAGAAGTACTTC	CASSFGAGGEKYF
many	-	TRBV12-3/TRBV12-4	TRBJ1-1	TGTGCCAGCAGCTTACAGGGAATGAACACTGAAGCTTTCTTT	CASSLQGMNTEAFF
few	-	TRBV2	TRBJ1-1	TGTGCCAGCAGTTACCAGTTTCGGGCTTTCTTT	CASSYQFRAFF
many	-	TRBV12-3/TRBV12-4	TRBJ2-1	TGTGCCAGCAGCGCCCTCTCTGATGAGCAGTTCTTC	CASSALSDEQFF
-	TRBD1	TRBV20-1	TRBJ1-2	TGCAGTGCTAGAGATCGTAAAGGGGGCGCCTATGGCTACACCTTC	CSARDRKGGAYGYTF
few	-	TRBV12-3/TRBV12-4	TRBJ2-2	TGTGCCAGCACCGAGGTGCTGCCCGGGGAGCTGTTTTTT	CASTEVLPGELFF
-	-	TRBV20-1	TRBJ1-5	TGCAGTGCTAGAGTAGGGGGATTAAGTACCCAGCATTTT	CSARVGGLSTQHF
few	-	TRBV7-6	TRBJ2-2	TGTGCCAGCGATTGCCCGGGCCCCGCGAACACCGGGGAGCTGTTTTTT	CASDCPGPANTGELFF
-	-	TRBV18	TRBJ2-7	TGTGTCAGCTCCCCGGGGACGGGGCTTTTGCAGTACTTC	CVSSPGTGLLQYF
-	-	TRBV20-1	TRBJ1-1	TGCAGTGCTAGAGAACCTTCAGGGGAGGTCACTGAAGCTTTCTTT	CSAREPSGEVTEAFF
-	TRBD1	TRBV5-1	TRBJ1-4	TGCGCCAGTAGTACCGGGACAGGCGAGGAAAAACTGTTTTTT	CASSTGTGEEKLFF
-	-	TRBV11-2	TRBJ1-2	TGTGCCAGCAGCTTAAACAGGGTGCAAGGCTACACCTTC	CASSLNRVQGYTF
-	-	TRBV7-8	TRBJ2-4	TGTGCCAGCAGCTACGGAATCAGGACCCTAGCCAAAAACATTCAGTACTTC	CASSYGIRTLAKNIQYF
many	-	TRBV3-1	TRBJ2-6	TGTGCCAGCAGGGGTTCGAGCTCTGGGGCCAACGTCCTGACTTTC	CASRGSSSGANVLTF
-	-	TRBV3-1	TRBJ1-1	TGTGCCAGCAGCCCCCATCGGGGGGCAGGGGTGAACACTGAAGCTTTCTTT	CASSPHRGAGVNTEAFF
few	-	TRBV29-1	TRBJ2-7	TGCAGCTTCCTTAACAGGGAATCCTACGAGCAGTACTTC	CSFLNRESYEQYF
once	TRBD1	TRBV20-1	TRBJ1-2	TGCTGTGCGATGCCCAGGGGGGTTGACTATGGCTACACCTTC	CCAMPRGVDYGYTF
-	TRBD1	TRBV4-3	TRBJ2-2	TGCGCCAGCAGCCAAGGGGACAGGGGGCCGGAGGTCCCGACCGGGGAGCTGTTTTTT	CASSQGDRGPEVPTGELFF
many	-	TRBV9	TRBJ2-5	TGTGCCAGCAACTCCGGGGGCCAAGAGACCCAGTACTTC	CASNSGGQETQYF
many	TRBD2	TRBV7-2	TRBJ2-5	TGTGCCAGCAGCTTTCAGGGAGGGATGGGAGAGACCCAGTACTTC	CASSFQGGMGETQYF
-	-	TRBV27	TRBJ2-5	TGTGCCAGCAGTCATTATCCACGCGAGACCCAGTACTTC	CASSHYPRETQYF
-	-	TRBV5-1	TRBJ1-1	TGCGCCAGCAGGCCCGCGTCGGGGGGAAACACTGAAGCTTTCTTT	CASRPASGGNTEAFF
many	-	TRBV12-3/TRBV12-4	TRBJ1-6	TGTGCCAGCACTCTATCCCCGGGGCCTAAGAGCTCCTATAATTCACCCCTCCACTTT	CASTLSPGPKSSYNSPLHF
few	-	TRBV5-1	TRBJ1-2	TGCGCCAGCAGCGGAGGAGGGATGGACTATGGCTACACCTTC	CASSGGGMDYGYTF
-	-	TRBV7-2	TRBJ2-5	TGTGCCAGCACCTTACAGGGTTACCAAGAGACCCAGTACTTC	CASTLQGYQETQYF
many	TRBD1	TRBV4-2	TRBJ2-1	TGTGCCAGCAGCTTTCAGGACAGGGGAAATGAGCAGTTCTTC	CASSFQDRGNEQFF
-	-	TRBV6-1	TRBJ2-1	TGTGCCAGCAGAAACGACAACTCCTACAATGAGCAGTTCTTC	CASRNDNSYNEQFF
many	TRBD1	TRBV10-3	TRBJ2-7	TGTGCCATCAGTGAGTCGGGGACAGGCTCCTACGAGCAGTACTTC	CAISESGTGSYEQYF
-	-	TRBV4-3	TRBJ1-1	TGCGCCAGCAGCCCCTCTGGAGGGTTCATGAACACTGAAGCTTTCTTT	CASSPSGGFMNTEAFF
many	TRBD1	TRBV25-1	TRBJ2-3	TGTGCCAGCAGAAAAAGGGGACAGGAGACAGATACGCAGTATTTT	CASRKRGQETDTQYF
-	TRBD2	TRBV6-2/TRBV6-3	TRBJ2-5	TGTGCCAGCAGTTACAACCCACTAGCGGGGACCCAAGAGACCCAGTACTTC	CASSYNPLAGTQETQYF
few	-	TRBV12-3/TRBV12-4	TRBJ2-1	TGTGCCAGCAGTTTTAATCAGGGGAATGAGCAGTTCTTC	CASSFNQGNEQFF
-	TRBD1	TRBV6-2/TRBV6-3	TRBJ1-1	TGTGCCAGCAGCCCCCAGGGGGGAAGTACGGGGGGTACTGAAGCTTTCTTT	CASSPQGGSTGGTEAFF
few	-	TRBV6-5	TRBJ2-7	TGTGCCAGCAGTTACTCGATTATAGGGAACTACGAGCAGTACTTC	CASSYSIIGNYEQYF
many	-	TRBV20-1	TRBJ2-3	TGCAGTGCTAGAGTCCAGGGGGGAGGTATAGATACGCAGTATTTT	CSARVQGGGIDTQYF